This T cell receptor (beta chain) was found in a study of blood T cells in healthy people across ages. The V gene lost 0 bases and the J gene lost 0 bases, with 6 bases spanning the gap. This CDR3 is built from 14 residues. Germline CDR1 reads GTSNPN; CDR2 reads SVGIG (reference sequence). Concerning this clonotype itself: No conserved phenylalanine or tryptophan ends this CDR3, so it is likely a read error.

Sample-barcoded 5' priming and a J-beta primer mix drove a second PCR of roughly 6 to 12 cycles. TCRdb reanalysed the 5' RACE reads using MiXCR and keeps one entry per CDR3 protein. The sample lists just under 900,000 distinct CDR3 sequences, 29% seen once, with 15% to 20% in the top ten. The sequenced sample consisted of blood. The sequence came from a woman older than 75 in good health. The chain links TRBV30 to TRBJ1-5, with D unclear. The CDR3 sequence is CAWSVLHSNQPQHL. In DNA form, the CDR3 reads TGTGCCTGGAGTGTACTTCATAGCAATCAGCCCCAGCATTTG.